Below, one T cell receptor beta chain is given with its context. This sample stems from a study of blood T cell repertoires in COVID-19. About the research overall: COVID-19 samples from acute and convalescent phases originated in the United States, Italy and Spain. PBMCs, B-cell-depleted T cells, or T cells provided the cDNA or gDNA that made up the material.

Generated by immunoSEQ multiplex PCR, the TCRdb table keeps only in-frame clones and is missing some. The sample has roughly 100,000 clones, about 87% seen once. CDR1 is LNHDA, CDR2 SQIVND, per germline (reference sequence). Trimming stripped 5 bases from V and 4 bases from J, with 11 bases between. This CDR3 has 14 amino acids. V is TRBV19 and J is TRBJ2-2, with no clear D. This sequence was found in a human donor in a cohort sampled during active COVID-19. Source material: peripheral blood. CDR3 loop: CASSYVQVTGELFF. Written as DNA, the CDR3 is TGTGCCAGTAGTTACGTCCAGGTCACCGGGGAGCTGTTTTTT.